This TCR beta chain was profiled in a study of response to subunit inactivated influenza vaccine. Points from the study as a whole: Every seasonal influenza vaccination brings in few new T cells, the authors suggested.

TCRdb reanalysed the RT-PCR reads using MiXCR and keeps one entry per CDR3 protein. The table shows about 780,000 distinct CDR3 sequences, with approximately 17% occurring only once. This CDR3 has 16 amino acids. The V gene end was trimmed by 0 bases and the J gene end by 0 bases; junction bases not matched to a gene: 6. Germline V CDR1 and CDR2: SQVTM, ANQGSEA. Concerning this clonotype itself: Its target is not known.

Here the sequenced sample was PBMCs from blood, taken roughly 5 days after vaccination. The TCR sequence derives from a man aged 45 to 65 who received an inactivated influenza vaccine. This sequence joins TRBV29-1 and TRBJ2-3, with 7 positions matching TRBD2. DNA for the CDR3: TGCAGCGTTGAAGATCCTCTAGCGGCTAGCACAGATACGCAGTATTTT. Its translation is CSVEDPLAASTDTQYF.